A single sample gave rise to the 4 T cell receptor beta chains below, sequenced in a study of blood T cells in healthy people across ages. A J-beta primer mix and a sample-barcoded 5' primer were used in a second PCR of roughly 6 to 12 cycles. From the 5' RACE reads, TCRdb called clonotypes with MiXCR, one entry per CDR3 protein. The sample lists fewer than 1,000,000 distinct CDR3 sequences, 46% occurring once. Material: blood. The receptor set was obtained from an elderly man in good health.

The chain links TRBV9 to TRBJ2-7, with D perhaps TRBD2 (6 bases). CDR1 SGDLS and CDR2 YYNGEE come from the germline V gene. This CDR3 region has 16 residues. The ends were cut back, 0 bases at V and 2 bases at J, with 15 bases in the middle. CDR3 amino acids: CASSVGGEQGPYEQYF. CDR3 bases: TGTGCCAGCAGCGTAGGCGGGGAGCAAGGTCCCTACGAGCAGTACTTC.

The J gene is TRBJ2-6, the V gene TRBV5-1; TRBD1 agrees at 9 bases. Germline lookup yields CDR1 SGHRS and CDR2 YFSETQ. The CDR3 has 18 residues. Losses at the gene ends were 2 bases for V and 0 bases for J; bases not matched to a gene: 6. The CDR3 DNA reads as TGCGCCAGCAGCTTTAACCGGGACAGGGCCTCTGGGGCCAACGTCCTGACTTTC. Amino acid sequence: CASSFNRDRASGANVLTF.

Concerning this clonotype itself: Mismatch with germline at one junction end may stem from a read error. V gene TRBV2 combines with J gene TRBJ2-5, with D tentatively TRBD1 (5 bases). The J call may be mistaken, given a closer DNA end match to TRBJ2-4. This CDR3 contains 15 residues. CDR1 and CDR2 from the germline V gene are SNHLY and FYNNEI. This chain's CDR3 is CPSSVSQGNKNIQYF. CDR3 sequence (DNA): TGTCCCAGCAGTGTGAGTCAGGGCAACAAAAACATTCAGTACTTC.

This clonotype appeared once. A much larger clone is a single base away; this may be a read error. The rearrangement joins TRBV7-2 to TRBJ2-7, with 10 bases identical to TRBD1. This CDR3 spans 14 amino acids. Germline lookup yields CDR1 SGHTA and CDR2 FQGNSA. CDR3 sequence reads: CANSSGTGDYEQYF. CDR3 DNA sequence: TGTGCCAACAGCTCTGGGACAGGGGACTACGAGCAGTACTTC.